The sample holds a few counts of the clone carrying this T cell receptor (beta chain). The antigen remains unidentified. The data derive from a study of T cell responses to AZD1222 COVID-19 vaccine. Study as a whole: Second-dose schedules of about 4 or about 12 weeks were combined.

Only in-frame clones appear in the TCRdb table, and some are missing; sequencing was by immunoSEQ multiplex PCR. This sample has more than 70,000 clones, with 70% to 90% found just once. Overall study findings and caveats: Repertoires were obtained solely post-peak T cell response.

Source: peripheral blood, taken on day 0 of AZD1222 vaccination. This sequence originates from an adult in good health.

In nucleotides, the CDR3 is TGCGCCAGCAGCCACTGGGCTAGCGGGGGCTCCTACGAGCAGTACTTC. This gives the protein CASSHWASGGSYEQYF. This chain links TRBV4-1 with TRBJ2-7, with TRBD2 identical over 10 bases. The V gene's germline CDR1 is MGHRA and CDR2 YSYEKL. CDR3 length: 16 residues. Trimming at V came to 3 bases and at J to 0 bases, leaving 5 bases not matched to a gene.